Sequencing of this T cell receptor beta chain was carried out in a study of blood T cell repertoires in COVID-19. On the study more broadly: The study drew acute and convalescent COVID-19 samples from the United States, Italy and Spain. T cells, B-cell-depleted T cells, or PBMCs provided the cDNA or gDNA that served as material.

This table comes from immunoSEQ multiplex PCR, and its TCRdb copy is limited to in-frame clones, with some not included. The data hold 65,000 to 80,000 clones, with 75% to 90% observed a single time. This TCR came from a man aged 50 to 59 with active COVID-19. The sample was peripheral blood.

This CDR3 reads CASQGYQETQYF. For the CDR3, the DNA is TGTGCCAGCCAGGGTTACCAAGAGACCCAGTACTTC. The chain employs TRBV2 and TRBJ2-5; tentative D call: TRBD1 (5 bases). Looked up from germline, CDR1 is SNHLY and CDR2 is FYNNEI. The V and J ends lost 8 bases and 0 bases respectively, with 7 bases between them. The CDR3 extends over 12 amino acids.